This TCR beta chain was retrieved from a study of cytomegalovirus exposure and HLA in healthy donors. Study summary: Some 85 million unique TCRs from HLA-typed donors were held in an early data release.

Overall study findings and caveats: It was confirmed in vitro that a few of the CMV-associated chains were specific for CMV antigens. Exclusion as indistinguishable affected some V segments, including TRBV6-2 and TRBV6-3.

CDR3 length equals 14 residues. Per the germline V gene, CDR1 is SEHNR and CDR2 is FQNEAQ (reference sequence). Regarding this clone: Its antigen is not known. An end of the junction does not agree with germline; a read error may underlie this.

This PCR relied on a set of 60 Vbeta primers and 13 Jbeta primers. Study processing details: Some 11 million of the about 80 million unique TCR beta chains counted in a later analysis were shared. TCRdb's table, derived via immunoSEQ multiplex PCR, lists solely in-frame clones and lacks some. The D gene and trimming were derived from the DNA, and the V and J assignments and clone size from that table. The table records around 140,000 clones, roughly 86% of them present only once. The sample comprised PBMCs. The sequence came from a middle-aged woman in good health and CMV-seronegative. The chain has TRBV7-9 and TRBJ1-1, with TRBD1 matching 7 bases. CDR3 in amino acids: CSSSKQGVNTEAFF. For the CDR3, the DNA is TGTTCCAGCAGCAAGCAGGGGGTAAACACTGAAGCTTTCTTT. Based on the CDR3 plus reference TRBV7-9 and TRBJ1-1, the full variable domain is DTGVSQNPRHKITKRGQNVTFRCDPISEHNRLYWYRQTLGQGPEFLTYFQNEAQLEKSRLLSDRFSAERPKGSFSTLEIQRTEQGDSAMYLCSSSKQGVNTEAFFGQGTRLTVV.